This TCR beta chain appears in the sequencing data of a study of cytomegalovirus exposure and HLA in healthy donors. A word on this clone: Its antigen is not identified.

Study results and limitations: Confirmation in vitro established that a few CMV-associated chains were specific for CMV antigens.

The CDR3 is made up of 15 amino acids. Germline CDR1 MNHNS, CDR2 SASEGT. V lost 7 bases and J 9 bases, leaving 22 bases between the germline ends. A multiplex PCR was run with 60 Vbeta primers and 13 Jbeta primers. The data were produced by immunoSEQ multiplex PCR, yet TCRdb's version contains in-frame clones alone and is incomplete. The sample includes about 120,000 clones, more than 70% of them seen just once. Sequenced input: PBMCs. The origin of this receptor is a woman aged 50 to 60 in good health and CMV-seropositive. This chain uses TRBV6-1 with TRBJ1-3; weak D call: TRBD1 (6 bases). CDR3 amino acids: CASTRTELFGGTIYF. In DNA form, the CDR3 reads TGTGCCAGCACCCGGACAGAACTTTTCGGTGGCACCATATATTTT.